This passage covers 16 T cell receptor beta chains from one sample sequenced in a study of blood T cells in healthy people across ages. Primed by a sample-barcoded 5' primer and a J-beta primer mix, a second PCR proceeded for 7 to 11 cycles. TCRdb reprocessed the 5' RACE reads with MiXCR, giving one entry per CDR3 protein. The sample contains around 1,700,000 distinct CDR3 sequences, under 30% of which appear only once. Sequencing was done on a sample of blood. These receptors all come from a young woman in good health.

With regard to this clonotype: A much more abundant neighbour one base away suggests this may be a read error. The chain is built from TRBV27 and TRBJ1-4; 8 bases are a match to TRBD1. This CDR3 spans 13 amino acids. Germline V gives CDR1 MNHEY, CDR2 SMNVEV (reference sequence). The CDR3 loop reads CASSGQGDEKRFF. Here the CDR3 DNA reads TGTGCCAGCAGCGGACAGGGTGACGAAAAACGGTTTTTT.

This clonotype was counted many times. The V call is TRBV5-1, the J call TRBJ2-5; 9 bases match TRBD2. The germline CDR1 and CDR2 sequences are SGHRS and YFSETQ. The CDR3 spans 16 residues. V was clipped by 1 base and J by 5 bases; unmatched bases: 9. The CDR3 is CASSLPSLAGTETQYF. The CDR3 DNA reads TGCGCCAGCAGCTTGCCCTCCCTAGCGGGAACCGAGACCCAGTACTTC.

J is TRBJ2-1 and V is TRBV9, with D possibly being TRBD1 or TRBD2 (5 bases each). V gave up 4 bases and J gave up 0 bases, with 14 bases separating them. The CDR3 spans 16 residues. Germline CDR1 reads SGDLS; CDR2 reads YYNGEE. CDR3 loop: CASSPLSRGSYNEQFF. CDR3 coding DNA: TGTGCCAGCAGCCCCCTCTCGAGGGGCTCCTACAATGAGCAGTTCTTC.

This clonotype appeared many times. The genes are TRBV20-1 and TRBJ2-7, with TRBD2 identical over 16 bases. The trim removed 6 bases at V and 7 bases at J, leaving 9 bases unmatched. The length of the CDR3 is 15 residues. CDR1 is DFQATT and CDR2 is SNEGSKA in the germline V gene (reference sequence). The CDR3 sequence: CSAAGTSGRALEQYF. As DNA, the CDR3 is TGCAGTGCGGCCGGGACTAGCGGGAGGGCCTTGGAGCAGTACTTC.

Turning to this clonotype: This could be a read error, since a much larger clone is one nucleotide away. The V and J genes are TRBV29-1 and TRBJ2-7, with D maybe TRBD2 (5 bases). The CDR3 has 13 amino acids. The V gene's germline CDR1 is SQVTM and CDR2 ANQGSEA. Trimming cost V 3 bases and J 6 bases, with 15 bases left between them. CDR3 loop: CSVDGAGGLEQYF. DNA for the CDR3: TGCAGCGTTGATGGAGCAGGAGGTCTCGAGCAGTACTTC.

This chain links TRBV3-1 with TRBJ2-1; TRBD2 agrees at 7 bases. The CDR3 contains 16 residues. V trimming: 1 base; J trimming: 7 bases; junction bases outside the gene matches: 10. Germline loops: CDR1 LGHDT, CDR2 YNNKEL (reference sequence). CDR3 in DNA: TGTGCCAGCAGCCAAGTGCGGACTAGTGGGAAGAATGAGCAGTTCTTC. It encodes CASSQVRTSGKNEQFF.

The chain is built from TRBV21-1 and TRBJ1-2. TRBV21-1 is a known pseudogene. This CDR3 spans 14 amino acids. The CDR3: CASSPTYANYGYTF. The CDR3 DNA reads TGTGCCAGCAGCCCAACCTACGCGAACTATGGCTACACCTTC.

In this sample, this clonotype turned up many times. V usage is TRBV5-1 and J usage is TRBJ2-7; 8 bases map to TRBD1. The CDR3 runs 14 residues. Germline CDR1 reads SGHRS; CDR2 reads YFSETQ. V was clipped by 3 bases and J by 6 bases; unmatched bases: 8. CDR3 in amino acids: CASSSDSQGAEQYF. CDR3 in DNA: TGCGCCAGCAGCTCCGACTCTCAGGGGGCCGAGCAGTACTTC.

The rearrangement uses TRBV10-2 and TRBJ2-1; 8 nucleotides line up with TRBD2. CDR1 is WSHSY, CDR2 SAAADI, per germline. The CDR3 is 15 residues long. V shed 2 bases, J shed 3 bases, and the junction held 3 bases outside the gene matches. The CDR3 DNA is TGCGCCAGCAGTGAGGTAGCGGGATACTACAATGAGCAGTTCTTC. Protein product: CASSEVAGYYNEQFF.

At least ten counts were recorded for this clonotype. The rearrangement uses TRBV5-1 and TRBJ2-7; D is possibly TRBD1 (5 bases). CDR3 size: 13 residues. From germline, CDR1 is SGHRS and CDR2 YFSETQ. The ends were cut back, 4 bases at V and 0 bases at J, with 8 bases in the middle. Here the CDR3 reads CASSRQSSYEQYF. For the CDR3, the DNA is TGCGCCAGCAGCAGACAGAGCTCCTACGAGCAGTACTTC.

In its sample, this clonotype was seen once. This sequence may be a read error, since a much larger clone differs from it by one base. J is TRBJ2-1 and V is TRBV4-1; no clear D. V lost 5 bases and J lost 10, with 18 bases in between. This CDR3 has 14 residues. The germline gives CDR1 MGHRA, CDR2 YSYEKL. The CDR3 coding sequence is TGCGCCAGCAGCTATCGGCTAGGACCCTACGAGCAGTTCTTC. It translates to CASSYRLGPYEQFF.

The chain joins TRBV5-1 to TRBJ2-5; D remains unclear. This CDR3 region has 15 residues. V lost 1 base and J lost 2, with 12 bases in between. From germline, CDR1 is SGHRS and CDR2 YFSETQ. The DNA for the CDR3 is TGCGCCAGCAGCTTGTACTCTCGAGGACAAGAGACCCAGTACTTC. Its translation is CASSLYSRGQETQYF.

This clonotype was observed at least ten times. The chain recombines TRBV20-1 with TRBJ1-2; tentative D call: TRBD1 (6 bases). The CDR3 has 15 amino acids. The ends were cut back, 4 bases at V and 2 bases at J, with 17 bases in the middle. Germline lookup yields CDR1 DFQATT and CDR2 SNEGSKA (reference sequence). CDR3 sequence: CSAMTDTGLNYGYTF. Here the CDR3 DNA reads TGCAGTGCTATGACTGACACAGGGCTCAACTATGGCTACACCTTC.

This clonotype was observed once. The V and J genes are TRBV28 and TRBJ2-7; the match to TRBD2 covers 11 bases. Near its end, the DNA agrees better with TRBJ2-5, so the J call may be wrong. CDR1 is MDHEN and CDR2 is SYDVKM in the germline V gene. CDR3 length: 15 amino acids. This CDR3 is CASSFIAGGLKTQYF. The CDR3 DNA is TGTGCCAGCAGTTTTATAGCGGGGGGGCTCAAGACCCAGTACTTC.

A single count supports this clonotype. The chain's CDR3 is CASSEIGRSNEKLFF. CDR3 nucleotides: TGTGCCAGCAGTGAAATCGGACGGTCGAATGAAAAACTGTTTTTT. J is TRBJ1-4 and V is TRBV2; no clear D. There are 15 residues in the CDR3. Trimming pared 2 bases from V and 5 bases from J, leaving 12 bases between. The germline V gene encodes CDR1 SNHLY and CDR2 FYNNEI.

This clonotype was recorded a few times. This chain uses TRBV24-1 with TRBJ2-6, with TRBD2 matching over 12 bases. Germline CDR1 KGHDR, CDR2 SFDVKD. Trimming took 4 bases from V and 1 from J; bases not matched to a gene: 16. The length of the CDR3 is 22 residues. The CDR3 nucleotides are TGTGCCACCAGTGAAGCCCGGGGCGGCGGAGGACTAGCGGGGTCTGGGGCCAACGTCCTGACTTTC. It yields the protein CATSEARGGGGLAGSGANVLTF.